This T cell receptor beta chain stems from a study of early T cells in non-severe SARS-CoV-2 infection. Study context: With bulk RNA from unsorted whole blood as input, sequencing yielded unpaired chains.

The sample holds a few counts of this clonotype. In the library, individual cDNA molecules carried attached unique molecular identifiers. TCRdb reanalysed the 5' RACE reads using MiXCR and keeps one entry per CDR3 protein. The profile shows approximately 48,000 distinct CDR3 sequences, approximately 8.5% of them singletons. The V end lost 5 bases, the J end lost 7 bases, and 15 bases lay between the germline ends. CDR3 length: 15 amino acids. CDR1 MDHEN and CDR2 SYDVKM come from the germline V gene. This chain connects TRBV28 to TRBJ1-6, with D unresolved. The source is an adult who was a healthcare worker with PCR-confirmed SARS-CoV-2 infection or an uninfected control (not recorded which). Sample: whole blood. CDR3 amino acids: CASSTGPPANSPLHF. The CDR3, as DNA: TGTGCCAGCAGTACCGGGCCCCCAGCCAATTCACCCCTCCACTTT.